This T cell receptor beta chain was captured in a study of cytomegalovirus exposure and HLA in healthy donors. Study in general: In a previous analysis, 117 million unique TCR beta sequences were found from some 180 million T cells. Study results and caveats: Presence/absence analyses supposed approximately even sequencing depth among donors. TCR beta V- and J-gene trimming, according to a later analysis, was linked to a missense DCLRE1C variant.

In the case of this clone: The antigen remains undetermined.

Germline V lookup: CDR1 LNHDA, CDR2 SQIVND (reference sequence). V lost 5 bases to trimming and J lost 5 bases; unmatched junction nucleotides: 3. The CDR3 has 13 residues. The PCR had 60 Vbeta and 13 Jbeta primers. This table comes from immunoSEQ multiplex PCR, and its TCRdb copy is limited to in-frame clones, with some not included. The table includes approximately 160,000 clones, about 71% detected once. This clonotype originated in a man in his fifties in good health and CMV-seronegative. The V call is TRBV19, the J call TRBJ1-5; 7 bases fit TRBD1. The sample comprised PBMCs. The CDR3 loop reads CASSSQGHQPQHF. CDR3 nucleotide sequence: TGTGCCAGTAGTTCACAGGGGCATCAGCCCCAGCATTTT.